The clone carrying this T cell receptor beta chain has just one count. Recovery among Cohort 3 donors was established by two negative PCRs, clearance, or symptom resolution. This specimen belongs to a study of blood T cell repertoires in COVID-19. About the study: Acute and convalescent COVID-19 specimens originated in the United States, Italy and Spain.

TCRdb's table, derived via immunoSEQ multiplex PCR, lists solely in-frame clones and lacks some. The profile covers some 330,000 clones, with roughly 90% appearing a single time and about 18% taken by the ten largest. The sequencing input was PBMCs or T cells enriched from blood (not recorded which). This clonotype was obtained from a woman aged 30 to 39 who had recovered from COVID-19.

The CDR3 sequence is CATGFQGNTEAFF. The CDR3 DNA is TGTGCCACCGGATTTCAGGGAAACACTGAAGCTTTCTTT. The chain has TRBV2 and TRBJ1-1, with TRBD1 as a possible D gene (5 bases). The CDR3 covers 13 residues. V was shortened by 10 bases and J by 2 bases, with 14 bases between the two germline ends. CDR1 and CDR2 from the germline V gene are SNHLY and FYNNEI.